These 18 T cell receptor beta chains share one sample of origin, sequenced in a study of response to subunit inactivated influenza vaccine. Each CDR3 protein is one row after TCRdb ran MiXCR on the RT-PCR reads. The sample lists fewer than 650,000 distinct CDR3 sequences, over 10% occurring once. The sequenced sample was PBMCs from blood, obtained about 40 days after vaccination. These receptors were taken from a man aged 45-65 years who received an inactivated influenza vaccine.

This chain uses TRBV24-1 with TRBJ2-1, with TRBD2 matching 12 bases. The CDR3 spans 16 residues. CDR1 and CDR2 (germline): KGHDR, SFDVKD. Trimming removed 4 bases from V and 7 bases from J; junction bases left unmatched: 7. In DNA form, the CDR3 reads TGTGCCACCAGTGACCAGACTAGCGGGGGATGGAATGAGCAGTTCTTC. It is translated as CATSDQTSGGWNEQFF.

The chain links TRBV20-1 to TRBJ2-1; 7 nucleotides line up with TRBD1. CDR1 DFQATT and CDR2 SNEGSKA come from the germline V gene (reference sequence). The CDR3 covers 13 residues. Trimming cost V 8 bases and J 1 base; bases outside gene matches: 5. This chain's CDR3 is CSTTGASYNEQFF. The DNA for the CDR3 is TGCAGTACTACAGGGGCTTCCTACAATGAGCAGTTCTTC.

This clonotype was observed a handful of times. The J gene is TRBJ2-7, the V gene TRBV7-8; 8 nucleotides line up with TRBD1. CDR1 and CDR2 (germline): SGHVS, FQNEAQ. The CDR3 spans 15 residues. Trimming took 3 bases from V and 2 from J; bases not matched to a gene: 6. CDR3 loop: CASSFGQGVTYEQYF. CDR3 nucleotides: TGTGCCAGCAGCTTCGGACAGGGTGTAACCTACGAGCAGTACTTC. Drawing the rest from reference TRBV7-8 and TRBJ2-7, the complete variable domain is GAGVSQSPRYKVAKRGQDVALRCDPISGHVSLFWYQQALGQGPEFLTYFQNEAQLDKSGLPSDRFFAERPEGSVSTLKIQRTQQEDSAVYLCASSFGQGVTYEQYFGPGTRLTVT.

This clonotype was counted between two and nine times. The V and J genes are TRBV28 and TRBJ1-1, with 10 bases fitting TRBD1. V lost 3 bases and J lost 4; bases outside the gene matches: 5. Per germline, CDR1 MDHEN and CDR2 SYDVKM. The CDR3 totals 15 residues. For the CDR3, the DNA is TGTGCCAGCAGTTTCCCTAGGACAGGGGGCACTGAAGCTTTCTTT. Translated, it gives CASSFPRTGGTEAFF.

Only a few counts were recorded for this clonotype. The CDR3 nucleotides read TGTGCCAGCAGCACCTGGACAGGGGGGCGCGCAGATACGCAGTATTTT. Protein sequence: CASSTWTGGRADTQYF. This chain links TRBV9 with TRBJ2-3, with 10 positions matching TRBD1. V trimming: 4 bases; J trimming: 4 bases; junction bases outside the gene matches: 9. CDR3 size: 16 residues. CDR1 is SGDLS and CDR2 is YYNGEE in the germline V gene.

This chain connects TRBV4-1 to TRBJ2-2; 13 bases map to TRBD2. This CDR3 region has 20 residues. Trimming took 6 bases from V and 1 from J; bases not matched to a gene: 14. Germline CDR1 and CDR2: MGHRA and YSYEKL. This CDR3 is CASSYTPPRLAGGNTGELFF. DNA for the CDR3: TGCGCCAGCAGTTACACACCCCCCCGACTAGCGGGGGGGAACACCGGGGAGCTGTTTTTT.

This clonotype came up a few times. V gene TRBV5-1 combines with J gene TRBJ2-2, with D unresolved. Germline V lookup: CDR1 SGHRS, CDR2 YFSETQ. V was clipped by 4 bases and J by 5 bases, with 18 bases between them. CDR3 length: 16 residues. The CDR3 sequence is CASSPGLGSITGELFF. The CDR3 region has the DNA TGCGCCAGCAGCCCCGGGCTGGGGTCTATAACCGGGGAGCTGTTTTTT.

The gene calls are TRBV29-1 and TRBJ2-1; TRBD2 matches at 8 bases. The V gene end was trimmed by 4 bases and the J gene end by 2 bases; junction bases not matched to a gene: 10. CDR3 length: 16 amino acids. Per germline, CDR1 SQVTM and CDR2 ANQGSEA. CDR3 DNA: TGCAGCGTTGGGGGGCGCGAACTAGCGGCCTACAATGAGCAGTTCTTC. It yields the protein CSVGGRELAAYNEQFF.

This chain connects TRBV24-1 to TRBJ2-7; 15 bases fit TRBD2. The CDR3 extends over 18 amino acids. After removal of 5 bases from V and 5 bases from J, the junction contained 12 bases not matched to a gene. Germline values: CDR1 KGHDR, CDR2 SFDVKD. The DNA of the CDR3 is TGTGCCACCAGTGTTAAAGGACTAGCGGGAGGGAGGAGCGACGAGCAGTACTTC. Residues: CATSVKGLAGGRSDEQYF.

Only a few counts were recorded for this clonotype. The chain employs TRBV4-2 and TRBJ2-7; D is uncertain. Germline values: CDR1 LGHNA, CDR2 YNFKEQ. The CDR3 has 16 residues. Trimming removed 0 bases at V and 1 base at J, with 13 bases between. Here the CDR3 reads CASSQETARRSYEQYF. As DNA, the CDR3 is TGTGCCAGCAGCCAAGAAACAGCCCGACGATCCTACGAGCAGTACTTC.

V gene TRBV7-9 combines with J gene TRBJ2-1; 12 bases map to TRBD1. Germline assignment: CDR1 SEHNR and CDR2 FQNEAQ (reference sequence). This CDR3 has 16 amino acids. Germline trimming cut 5 bases from V and 10 bases from J; bases unmatched to any gene: 12. The CDR3 sequence is CASSSHPGQGAQEQFF. DNA of the CDR3: TGTGCCAGCAGCAGCCATCCGGGACAGGGGGCACAGGAGCAGTTCTTC.

This clonotype was seen more than once but under ten times. The genes are TRBV20-1 and TRBJ2-7; D not certain. This CDR3 has 13 amino acids. V gave up 5 bases and J gave up 0 bases, with 11 bases separating them. Germline values: CDR1 DFQATT, CDR2 SNEGSKA (reference sequence). Here the CDR3 DNA reads TGCAGTGCTGAAAACAGAGACTCCTACGAGCAGTACTTC. Protein product: CSAENRDSYEQYF.

CDR3 amino acids: CASSLGLAGGQDTQYF. The CDR3, as DNA: TGTGCCAGCAGTTTAGGACTAGCGGGGGGGCAAGATACGCAGTATTTT. The V gene is TRBV12-3 or TRBV12-4, the J gene TRBJ2-3, with TRBD2 matching over 14 bases. The junction had 2 bases not matched to a gene; V was cut back by 1 base and J by 5 bases. CDR3 length equals 16 residues.

The chain is built from TRBV15 and TRBJ2-3; D is unresolved. The germline V and J ends were trimmed by 0 bases and 6 bases, with 10 bases remaining between them. The CDR3 is 14 amino acids. Germline V CDR1 and CDR2: LNHNV, YYDKDF (reference sequence). This CDR3 is CATSRDRPLDTQYF. CDR3 nucleotides: TGTGCCACCAGCAGAGATCGCCCCCTGGATACGCAGTATTTT.

In its sample, this clonotype was seen a few times. Its ends do not fully match the called genes, so a read error is possible. The J gene is TRBJ2-7, the V gene TRBV20-1; 9 bases agree with TRBD2. The CDR3 covers 13 residues. Per the germline V gene, CDR1 is DFQATT and CDR2 is SNEGSKA (reference sequence). The CDR3 protein is CSANLAGSGGDLF. CDR3 nucleotide sequence: TGCAGTGCAAATCTAGCGGGAAGTGGGGGAGATTTGTTC.

This clonotype occurred a few times. This rearrangement joins TRBV7-3 to TRBJ2-3; 7 bases fit TRBD2. This CDR3 region has 16 residues. Germline CDR1 SGHTA, CDR2 FQGTGA. After removal of 5 bases from V and 0 bases from J, the junction contained 8 bases not matched to a gene. The CDR3 spells CASSPLGSGSTDTQYF. CDR3 DNA sequence: TGTGCCAGCAGCCCCCTGGGTAGCGGGAGCACAGATACGCAGTATTTT.

This clonotype appeared once. This chain uses TRBV11-3 with TRBJ2-1, with D possibly TRBD1 on 6 matching bases. Germline CDR1 is SGHNT and CDR2 is YENEEA. The germline V and J ends were trimmed by 5 bases and 8 bases, with 22 bases remaining between them. The CDR3 has 16 amino acids. In DNA form, the CDR3 reads TGTGCCAGCAGCAGTTCACAGGGATTAGGCTTTGATGAGCAGTTCTTC. Amino acids: CASSSSQGLGFDEQFF.

This clonotype turned up a few times. This chain joins TRBV4-2 and TRBJ2-2; possibly TRBD2 for D (5 bases). The length of the CDR3 is 16 residues. V was trimmed by 1 base and J by 5 bases, leaving 14 bases between them. Germline V lookup: CDR1 LGHNA, CDR2 YNFKEQ. CDR3 sequence (DNA): TGTGCCAGCAGCCAAGGCCGGGAAGGAAGGACCGGGGAGCTGTTTTTT. Protein product: CASSQGREGRTGELFF.